A single sample gave rise to the 2 T cell receptor beta chains below, sequenced in a study of monozygotic twins with inflammatory bowel disease. Following a re-call of the 5' RACE reads, TCRdb has one entry per CDR3 protein and lacks DNA. In all, the sample yields over 110,000 distinct CDR3 sequences. Sequencing was carried out using blood. The receptor source for this set is a human donor with ulcerative colitis or Crohn's disease, or a healthy co-twin of an affected twin (not recorded which).

This chain joins TRBV20-1 and TRBJ1-2. The CDR3 is 13 amino acids. CDR1 and CDR2 (germline): DFQATT, SNEGSKA (reference sequence). CDR3 sequence: CSARPPPSDGYTF.

This chain links TRBV10-1 with TRBJ1-1; TCRdb gives TRBD1 as the D gene, but with no DNA this cannot be confirmed. This CDR3 is 14 amino acids long. The V gene's germline CDR1 is WNHNN and CDR2 SYGVQD (reference sequence). CDR3 loop: CASRVQGLNTEAFF.